Below are 32 T cell receptor beta chains sequenced from a single sample in a study of T cells after yellow fever vaccination. TCRdb ran MiXCR on the 5' RACE reads and lists one entry per CDR3 protein. The sample lists some 560,000 distinct CDR3 sequences, roughly 21% occurring once. The specimen was PBMCs, collected 15 days after the yellow fever booster vaccination. Receptors originate from a man under 40 who received the YFV17D yellow fever vaccine.

The V and J genes are TRBV12-3 or TRBV12-4 and TRBJ2-4, with no clear D. There are 15 residues in the CDR3. V was shortened by 6 bases and J by 0 bases, with 12 bases between the two germline ends. CDR3: CASSPQLLAKNIQYF. In DNA, the CDR3 is TGTGCCAGCAGCCCCCAATTACTAGCCAAAAACATTCAGTACTTC.

The chain joins TRBV7-9 to TRBJ2-5; D perhaps matches TRBD1 (5 bases). CDR3 length: 14 amino acids. Germline V gives CDR1 SEHNR, CDR2 FQNEAQ (reference sequence). V was shortened by 4 bases and J by 0 bases, with 9 bases between the two germline ends. The CDR3 spells CASSWTQDQETQYF. As DNA, the CDR3 is TGTGCCAGCAGCTGGACACAGGACCAAGAGACCCAGTACTTC.

This clonotype was counted between two and nine times. The V and J genes are TRBV12-3 or TRBV12-4 and TRBJ2-7; D remains ambiguous. This CDR3 is built from 12 residues. The V and J ends lost 5 bases and 3 bases respectively, with 8 bases between them. CDR3 sequence: CASSGPLYEQYF. The CDR3 nucleotides are TGTGCCAGCAGTGGACCACTCTACGAGCAGTACTTC.

CDR3 bases: TGCGCCAGCGAGGACCCCGCTACTAGCGGGACGAATGAGCAGTTCTTC. Translating it yields CASEDPATSGTNEQFF. The chain uses TRBV5-1 and TRBJ2-1; 10 positions agree with TRBD2. The germline V gene encodes CDR1 SGHRS and CDR2 YFSETQ. This CDR3 contains 16 residues. V dropped 7 bases and J dropped 7; count of bases not matched to a gene: 14.

A note on this clonotype: This could be a read error, since a much larger clone is one nucleotide away. This chain connects TRBV24-1 to TRBJ2-2, with D perhaps TRBD1 or TRBD2 (5 bases each). The CDR3 has 15 residues. CDR1 and CDR2 (germline): KGHDR, SFDVKD. The CDR3 bases are TGTGCCACCAGTCACGACCGGGGCTTCACCGGGGAGCAGTTTTTT. Translating gives CATSHDRGFTGEQFF.

This rearrangement joins TRBV3-1 to TRBJ1-6; possibly TRBD1 for D (5 bases). The CDR3 has 15 residues. V was clipped by 2 bases and J by 9 bases, with 14 bases between them. In germline, CDR1 is LGHDT, CDR2 YNNKEL (reference sequence). The CDR3 reads CASSQQGRGISPLHF. CDR3 bases: TGTGCCAGCAGCCAACAGGGACGTGGAATTTCACCCCTCCACTTT. Combining the CDR3 with reference TRBV3-1 and TRBJ1-6 gives the whole variable domain DTAVSQTPKYLVTQMGNDKSIKCEQNLGHDTMYWYKQDSKKFLKIMFSYNNKELIINETVPNRFSPKSPDKAHLNLHINSLELGDSAVYFCASSQQGRGISPLHFGNGTRLTVT.

This clonotype was recorded a few times. The chain links TRBV19 to TRBJ2-6, with D tentatively TRBD1 (6 bases). CDR1 is LNHDA, CDR2 SQIVND, per germline (reference sequence). Trimming left V 4 bases short and J 0 bases short, with 13 bases between. This CDR3 spans 17 amino acids. Here the CDR3 reads CASSKRGTSSGANVLTF. CDR3 DNA sequence: TGTGCCAGTAGTAAGAGGGGGACCTCCTCTGGGGCCAACGTCCTGACTTTC.

This clonotype turned up a few times. The gene calls are TRBV29-1 and TRBJ2-3, with TRBD2 as a possible D gene (6 bases). The V and J ends lost 6 bases and 0 bases respectively, with 13 bases between them. The CDR3 is 14 amino acids. Germline-derived CDR1 and CDR2 are SQVTM and ANQGSEA. CDR3 sequence (DNA): TGCAGCGTCCTACCGGGACTGAGCACAGATACGCAGTATTTT. The encoded protein is CSVLPGLSTDTQYF.

There are a few counts of this clonotype. The chain uses TRBV4-3 and TRBJ2-1; a possible D gene is TRBD2 (6 bases). V was clipped by 0 bases and J by 2 bases, with 11 bases between them. The CDR3 is 16 residues long. The V gene's germline CDR1 is LGHNA and CDR2 YSLEER. CDR3 sequence reads: CASSQEQRAAYNEQFF. As DNA, the CDR3 is TGCGCCAGCAGCCAAGAGCAGCGGGCCGCCTACAATGAGCAGTTCTTC.

The CDR3 DNA follows: TGTGCCAGCTCACCACCCCGGACAGGGGTGGCGACCCAGTACTTC. It codes for CASSPPRTGVATQYF. This rearrangement joins TRBV18 to TRBJ2-5, with 9 positions matching TRBD1. V was clipped by 0 bases and J by 7 bases; unmatched bases: 6. This CDR3 is 15 amino acids long. The V gene's germline CDR1 is KGHSH and CDR2 LQKENI.

This clonotype was seen only a few times. This chain links TRBV5-1 with TRBJ1-3; D might be TRBD1 (5 bases). The CDR3 has 15 amino acids. V gave up 4 bases and J gave up 3 bases, with 14 bases separating them. Germline loops: CDR1 SGHRS, CDR2 YFSETQ. CDR3 residues: CASSITGLLGNTIYF. In DNA form, the CDR3 reads TGCGCCAGCAGCATTACAGGCTTACTTGGAAACACCATATATTTT.

V gene TRBV20-1 combines with J gene TRBJ1-6, with D tentatively TRBD1 (6 bases). The CDR3 has 12 amino acids. The germline V and J ends were trimmed by 4 bases and 8 bases, with 9 bases remaining between them. The germline V gene encodes CDR1 DFQATT and CDR2 SNEGSKA (reference sequence). The CDR3 DNA reads as TGCAGTGCTACTCAGGGGTATTCACCCCTCCACTTT. Amino acid sequence: CSATQGYSPLHF.

V and J are TRBV29-1 and TRBJ2-3; no firm D call. The CDR3 is made up of 13 amino acids. Germline-derived CDR1 and CDR2 are SQVTM and ANQGSEA. Between the trimmed V and J ends, which lost 7 bases and 0 bases, there was a span of 11 bases. CDR3 residues: CSATDASTDTQYF. DNA of the CDR3: TGCAGCGCGACTGACGCTAGCACAGATACGCAGTATTTT.

The sample holds a few counts of this clonotype. The chain links TRBV7-6 to TRBJ1-6; a weak D match, TRBD1 (5 bases). The CDR3 sequence is 13 residues long. Germline lookup yields CDR1 SGHVS and CDR2 FNYEAQ. The germline V and J ends were trimmed by 7 bases and 7 bases, with 11 bases remaining between them. CDR3 protein: CASKTEENSPLHF. In nucleotides, the CDR3 is TGTGCCAGCAAGACAGAGGAAAATTCACCCCTCCACTTT.

This clonotype was observed a handful of times. The V and J genes are TRBV15 and TRBJ2-3; D might be TRBD2 (5 bases). The V gene lost 5 bases and the J gene lost 2 bases, with 23 bases spanning the gap. The length of the CDR3 is 18 residues. Germline V gene data show CDR1 as LNHNV and CDR2 as YYDKDF (reference sequence). CDR3 amino acids: CATSDPGERVDHTDTQYF. The DNA for the CDR3 is TGTGCCACCAGCGACCCCGGGGAGAGGGTTGACCACACAGATACGCAGTATTTT. Supplemented by reference TRBV15 and TRBJ2-3, the full variable domain reads DAMVIQNPRYQVTQFGKPVTLSCSQTLNHNVMYWYQQKSSQAPKLLFHYYDKDFNNEADTPDNFQSRRPNTSFCFLDIRSPGLGDTAMYLCATSDPGERVDHTDTQYFGPGTRLTVL.

The chain is built from TRBV25-1 and TRBJ2-7, with D perhaps matching TRBD1 or TRBD2 (5 bases each). V lost 2 bases and J 7 bases, leaving 18 bases between the germline ends. Per germline, CDR1 MGHDK and CDR2 SYGVNS. There are 15 residues in the CDR3. The CDR3 DNA sequence: TGTGCCAGCAGTGAAATAAGGGACCCAAAGGGGGAGCAGTACTTC. Translated: CASSEIRDPKGEQYF.

Details on this clonotype: A read error may be the cause here, since a much bigger clone is one base away. The CDR3 DNA is TGCAGTCCTAGAGTAGCGGGAGAGACCCAGTACTTC. Amino acids: CSPRVAGETQYF. V usage is TRBV20-1 and J usage is TRBJ2-5, with TRBD2 identical over 7 bases. The CDR3 contains 12 residues. Germline CDR1 DFQATT, CDR2 SNEGSKA (reference sequence).

Only one count was recorded for this clonotype. The chain is built from TRBV23-1 and TRBJ2-3, with D perhaps TRBD2 (6 bases). TRBV23-1 is labeled an ORF, and its function is uncertain. V was clipped by 6 bases and J by 3 bases, with 19 bases between them. This CDR3 region has 16 residues. The CDR3 spells CASRTGLHSGTDTQYF. In DNA, the CDR3 is TGCGCCAGCAGGACGGGACTCCACAGTGGGACAGATACGCAGTATTTT.

This clonotype has a handful of counts. The chain combines TRBV9 with TRBJ2-1; no clear D. The CDR3 extends over 17 amino acids. V gave up 2 bases and J gave up 4 bases, with 19 bases separating them. CDR1 and CDR2 from the germline V gene are SGDLS and YYNGEE. The CDR3 sequence is CASSVSLSVISYNEQFF. Written as DNA, the CDR3 is TGTGCCAGCAGCGTTTCGCTAAGCGTCATTTCTTACAATGAGCAGTTCTTC.

This clonotype was seen more than once but under ten times. This chain connects TRBV24-1 to TRBJ2-3; D is unresolved. Trimming took off 0 bases at V and 0 bases at J, with 3 bases between the two ends. CDR1 and CDR2 from the germline V gene are KGHDR and SFDVKD. The CDR3 contains 14 residues. The CDR3 region has the DNA TGTGCCACCAGTGATTTGGGAAGCACAGATACGCAGTATTTT. It yields the protein CATSDLGSTDTQYF.

This clonotype was detected only a few times. This sequence joins TRBV18 and TRBJ2-1; D is uncertain. Trimming shortened V by 5 bases and J by 8 bases, and 13 bases separated the two germline ends. The germline V gene has CDR1 KGHSH and CDR2 LQKENI. The CDR3 runs to 13 residues. CDR3 sequence (DNA): TGTGCCAGCTCATTGCAACGATCTTATGAGCAGTTCTTC. Its translation: CASSLQRSYEQFF.

In its sample, this clonotype was seen a few times. The chain recombines TRBV28 with TRBJ1-5; no definite D call. Trimming took 7 bases from V and 3 from J, leaving 10 bases between them. CDR3 size: 13 residues. Germline assignment: CDR1 MDHEN and CDR2 SYDVKM. The CDR3 bases are TGTGCCAGCAATCAGGTGGACAATCAGCCCCAGCATTTT. Translation gives CASNQVDNQPQHF.

This rearrangement joins TRBV3-1 to TRBJ1-1; TRBD1 might be the D (6 bases). Trimming left V 5 bases short and J 10 bases short, with 17 bases between. Germline CDR1 LGHDT, CDR2 YNNKEL (reference sequence). The CDR3 is made up of 13 amino acids. In DNA, the CDR3 is TGTGCCAGCAGCACCGTACAGGGAGAGGGAGCTTTCTTT. This codes for CASSTVQGEGAFF.

This clonotype showed up just a few times. The chain is built from TRBV3-1 and TRBJ2-2, with D possibly TRBD1 on 5 matching bases. The V gene lost 4 bases and the J gene lost 7 bases, with 19 bases spanning the gap. The CDR3 sequence is 16 residues long. Germline CDR1 LGHDT, CDR2 YNNKEL (reference sequence). CDR3 sequence reads: CASSPIYRGYGGELFF. As DNA, the CDR3 is TGTGCCAGCAGCCCTATTTATAGGGGATACGGCGGGGAGCTGTTTTTT.

The chain has TRBV5-1 and TRBJ2-3; either TRBD1 or TRBD2 may supply D (5 bases each). CDR1 and CDR2 (germline): SGHRS, YFSETQ. This CDR3 has 15 residues. V lost 0 bases to trimming and J lost 5 bases, with 13 bases between them. The CDR3 region has the DNA TGCGCCAGCAGCTTGGAGGGGACCCAGGTAGATACGCAGTATTTT. Translating it yields CASSLEGTQVDTQYF.

This clonotype has more than one count but fewer than ten. The rearrangement joins TRBV6-1 to TRBJ2-5, with 9 bases fitting TRBD2. V shed 8 bases and J 6 bases; nucleotides not matched to a gene: 13. Germline V gene lookup returns CDR1 MNHNS and CDR2 SASEGT. CDR3 length: 15 residues. CDR3 loop: CASVELAGGQQTQYF. The CDR3 coding sequence is TGTGCCAGCGTGGAGTTGGCGGGAGGGCAACAGACCCAGTACTTC.

This chain uses TRBV29-1 with TRBJ2-3, with 9 bases that match TRBD2. The germline V gene encodes CDR1 SQVTM and CDR2 ANQGSEA. The CDR3 runs to 15 residues. J gave up 3 bases and V 6 bases, and 10 bases lay outside the gene matches. The CDR3 bases are TGCAGCGTCGGGGGCGGGAGGGCCCGGACAGATACGCAGTATTTT. It specifies CSVGGGRARTDTQYF.

This clonotype was picked up one time. A junction end diverges from the germline sequence, so it may reflect a read error. V gene TRBV7-3 combines with J gene TRBJ2-1, with D possibly called TRBD1 or TRBD2 (5 bases each). Germline assignment: CDR1 SGHTA and CDR2 FQGTGA. The CDR3 runs 15 residues. The chain's CDR3 is CASSLTGTEDNEQFF. The CDR3 nucleotides are TGTGCCAGCAGCCTAACGGGGACCGAAGACAATGAGCAGTTCTTC. Supplemented by reference TRBV7-3 and TRBJ2-1, the full variable domain reads GAGVSQTPSNKVTEKGKYVELRCDPISGHTALYWYRQSLGQGPEFLIYFQGTGAADDSGLPNDRFFAVRPEGSVSTLKIQRTERGDSAVYLCASSLTGTEDNEQFFGPGTRLTVL.

The chain recombines TRBV7-2 with TRBJ1-4; 9 bases match TRBD1. The length of the CDR3 is 15 residues. Germline CDR1 and CDR2: SGHTA and FQGNSA. J was trimmed by 6 bases and V by 6 bases; bases with no gene match: 8. CDR3 DNA: TGTGCCAGCAGTCATTATGGGGACAGGGATGAAAAACTGTTTTTT. Translating gives CASSHYGDRDEKLFF.

The chain couples TRBV7-6 to TRBJ2-7; perhaps TRBD2 as D (5 bases). Germline assignment: CDR1 SGHVS and CDR2 FNYEAQ. The CDR3 has 16 amino acids. The ends were cut back, 1 base at V and 0 bases at J, with 13 bases in the middle. CDR3 DNA: TGTGCCAGCAGCTTAGGGGTAGCGATGAGCTCCTACGAGCAGTACTTC. Its translation is CASSLGVAMSSYEQYF.

The chain joins TRBV5-1 to TRBJ2-1; maybe TRBD1 (6 bases). The CDR3 runs to 16 residues. From germline, CDR1 is SGHRS and CDR2 YFSETQ. Between the trimmed V and J ends, which lost 4 bases and 0 bases, there was a span of 14 bases. The CDR3 loop is CASSTGTDSSYNEQFF. Here the CDR3 DNA reads TGCGCCAGCAGCACCGGGACGGACAGCTCCTACAATGAGCAGTTCTTC.

The chain joins TRBV5-1 to TRBJ2-7; TRBD1 matches at 8 bases. The CDR3 runs 13 residues. Germline V CDR1 and CDR2: SGHRS, YFSETQ. V trimming: 7 bases; J trimming: 3 bases; junction bases outside the gene matches: 6. The CDR3 bases are TGCGCCAGCGGCCAGGGGGCGATCTACGAGCAGTACTTC. Its translation is CASGQGAIYEQYF.